This passage covers 22 T cell receptor beta chains from one sample sequenced in a study of OX40 agonist ivuxolimab in advanced cancers. Some clones are missing from TCRdb's copy, which holds only in-frame ones; the method was immunoSEQ multiplex PCR. The sample yields around 76,000 clones, about 73% seen once. The sequenced sample was CD4+ or CD8+ T cells sorted from blood, obtained in a trial of the OX40 agonist ivuxolimab. These receptors all stem from an adult with an advanced solid tumor such as melanoma, head and neck, liver or kidney cancer.

The V call is TRBV5-6, the J call TRBJ2-4; D uncertain. V dropped 6 bases and J dropped 0 bases, with 19 bases sitting between them. The CDR3 length is 17 residues. Germline lookup yields CDR1 SGHDT and CDR2 YYEEEE. CDR3 loop: CASTITFRTLAKNIQYF. The CDR3 region has the DNA TGTGCCAGCACCATTACTTTCAGGACCCTAGCCAAAAACATTCAGTACTTC.

The gene calls are TRBV5-1 and TRBJ2-5, with D unresolved. Germline V CDR1 and CDR2: SGHRS, YFSETQ. This CDR3 comprises 15 residues. The V and J ends lost 0 bases and 9 bases respectively, with 18 bases between them. The CDR3 bases are TGCGCCAGCAGCTTGGAGGCAGGCGCCACGGTGGCCCAGTACTTC. This codes for CASSLEAGATVAQYF.

Only a few counts were recorded for this clone. The CDR3 loop is CASSLDPGRVPSGNTIYF. The CDR3 DNA follows: TGTGCCAGCAGCTTAGACCCGGGCAGGGTCCCCTCTGGAAACACCATATATTTT. This chain links TRBV7-9 with TRBJ1-3; D might be TRBD1 (5 bases). V lost 1 base, J lost 0 bases, and 16 bases lay in between. This CDR3 is 18 amino acids long. Germline CDR1 is SEHNR and CDR2 is FQNEAQ (reference sequence).

The V and J genes are TRBV6-1 and TRBJ1-1, with TRBD1 matching 9 bases. CDR1 MNHNS and CDR2 SASEGT come from the germline V gene. The CDR3 consists of 13 residues. V trimming: 6 bases; J trimming: 4 bases; junction bases outside the gene matches: 3. CDR3 DNA sequence: TGTGCCAGCAGACAGGGGGCTGGCACTGAAGCTTTCTTT. This encodes CASRQGAGTEAFF.

The chain has TRBV7-8 and TRBJ2-7; the D is unclear. Trimming removed 4 bases at V and 4 bases at J, with 5 bases between. Per germline, CDR1 SGHVS and CDR2 FQNEAQ. There are 11 residues in the CDR3. DNA of the CDR3: TGTGCCAGCAGCTCATATTACGAGCAGTACTTC. Translating gives CASSSYYEQYF.

The chain is built from TRBV5-6 and TRBJ2-7, with D unresolved. CDR3 length: 11 residues. In germline, CDR1 is SGHDT, CDR2 YYEEEE. The germline V and J ends were trimmed by 4 bases and 4 bases, with 6 bases remaining between them. In DNA, the CDR3 is TGTGCCAGCAGCAATTTTTACGAGCAGTACTTC. This codes for CASSNFYEQYF.

The chain uses TRBV7-2 and TRBJ2-2; 8 bases map to TRBD2. The ends lost 2 bases at V and 4 bases at J; junction bases unmatched: 6. Per germline, CDR1 SGHTA and CDR2 FQGNSA. The CDR3 runs to 16 residues. As DNA, the CDR3 is TGTGCCAGCAGCTTAAACCCGGGAGGGCCCACCGGGGAGCTGTTTTTT. This codes for CASSLNPGGPTGELFF.

The chain combines TRBV21-1 with TRBJ1-5; the table's D gene call, TRBD1, was not cross checked with the DNA. TRBV21-1 is a pseudogene locus. The CDR3 is 19 residues long. The chain's CDR3 is CASSKVPGQWLVGNQPQHF. In DNA, the CDR3 is TGTGCCAGCAGCAAAGTGCCGGGACAGTGGTTGGTAGGTAATCAGCCCCAGCATTTT.

V gene TRBV18 combines with J gene TRBJ1-1, with 8 positions matching TRBD1. The CDR3 is made up of 14 amino acids. J gave up 6 bases and V 3 bases, and 6 bases lay outside the gene matches. The germline V gene encodes CDR1 KGHSH and CDR2 LQKENI. The CDR3 loop reads CASSPPGQGSEAFF. CDR3 nucleotides: TGTGCCAGCTCACCGCCCGGACAGGGATCTGAAGCTTTCTTT.

The sample holds a few counts of this clone. CDR3 in amino acids: CASSESGNQPQHF. DNA for the CDR3: TGCGCCAGCAGTGAGTCAGGGAATCAGCCCCAGCATTTT. This chain links TRBV10-1 with TRBJ1-5, with D unclear. CDR3 length: 13 residues. Deletions cut 0 bases from V and 4 bases from J, with 4 bases between. The germline V gene encodes CDR1 WNHNN and CDR2 SYGVQD (reference sequence).

V usage is TRBV7-9 and J usage is TRBJ2-5; D is possibly TRBD1 (5 bases). V lost 5 bases and J lost 6, with 16 bases in between. CDR1 is SEHNR, CDR2 FQNEAQ, per germline (reference sequence). This CDR3 spans 14 amino acids. The CDR3: CASSPGQGLKTQYF. In DNA form, the CDR3 reads TGTGCCAGCAGCCCCGGGCAGGGCTTAAAGACCCAGTACTTC.

The chain recombines TRBV6-7 with TRBJ2-7; D may be TRBD1 (5 bases). TRBV6-7 is identified as an open reading frame with a role that is uncertain. Trimming shortened V by 11 bases and J by 9 bases, and 26 bases separated the two germline ends. The CDR3 sequence is 14 residues long. CDR3 protein: CAPRTTDSPKRQYF. The CDR3 DNA reads as TGTGCCCCCCGGACAACAGATAGTCCTAAGCGGCAGTACTTC.

The gene calls are TRBV11-2 and TRBJ2-4, with 9 positions matching TRBD2. Losses at the gene ends were 4 bases for V and 9 bases for J; bases not matched to a gene: 13. There are 16 residues in the CDR3. Germline CDR1 and CDR2: SGHAT and FQNNGV. For the CDR3, the DNA is TGTGCCAGCAGCTCCCCTGACTTAGCGGGAGTTAGCATTCAGTACTTC. It encodes CASSSPDLAGVSIQYF.

The V gene is TRBV28, the J gene TRBJ1-4; D not certain. V was pared by 4 bases and J by 4 bases, with 13 bases between. Germline V gives CDR1 MDHEN, CDR2 SYDVKM. The CDR3 is 15 residues long. The CDR3 nucleotides are TGTGCCAGCAGTTCCCCCGGGGTACGTAATGAAAAACTGTTTTTT. It specifies CASSSPGVRNEKLFF.

V usage is TRBV7-2 and J usage is TRBJ1-5; 7 bases agree with TRBD1. After removal of 2 bases from V and 4 bases from J, the junction contained 11 bases not matched to a gene. Per the germline V gene, CDR1 is SGHTA and CDR2 is FQGNSA. This CDR3 is 17 amino acids long. CDR3 region: CASSLRWDRVGNQPQHF. As DNA, the CDR3 is TGTGCCAGCAGCTTAAGGTGGGACAGAGTTGGGAATCAGCCCCAGCATTTT.

As concerns this clone: The DNA is left out, because the CDR3 cannot be placed on it with certainty; the CDR3 is given as TCRdb lists it. The rearrangement joins TRBV6-5 to TRBJ2-3; the table's TRBD2 call for D was not verified on the DNA. From germline, CDR1 is MNHEY and CDR2 SVGAGI. The CDR3 spans 16 residues, counting both ends. CDR3 amino acids: CASSSSTSGRAGTQYF.

This CDR3 reads CASSAKGDYTDTQYF. As DNA, the CDR3 is TGTGCCAGCAGCGCGAAAGGGGACTACACAGATACGCAGTATTTT. The V and J genes are TRBV9 and TRBJ2-3; 7 nucleotides line up with TRBD2. This CDR3 is built from 15 residues. Germline V lookup: CDR1 SGDLS, CDR2 YYNGEE. The junction had 6 bases not matched to a gene; V was cut back by 3 bases and J by 2 bases.

This clone qualifies as medium-sized (0.01 to 0.1%). The V call is TRBV9, the J call TRBJ1-1, with TRBD1 identical over 7 bases. The V gene end was trimmed by 4 bases and the J gene end by 5 bases; junction bases not matched to a gene: 14. This CDR3 is built from 16 residues. Germline CDR1 and CDR2: SGDLS and YYNGEE. CDR3 sequence reads: CASSPLRAGGGTEAFF. CDR3 coding DNA: TGTGCCAGCAGCCCCCTCCGGGCAGGGGGAGGAACTGAAGCTTTCTTT.

The chain links TRBV7-2 to TRBJ1-2; TRBD1 might be the D (6 bases). The V end was cut by 5 bases, the J end by 9 bases, with 13 bases between. The CDR3 length is 12 residues. Germline values: CDR1 SGHTA, CDR2 FQGNSA. CDR3 DNA: TGTGCCAGCAGCGGTACAGGGTTCAGCTACACCTTC. Protein product: CASSGTGFSYTF.

The genes are TRBV6-1 and TRBJ2-3; TRBD1 might be the D (5 bases). The CDR3 is made up of 14 amino acids. Germline CDR1 and CDR2: MNHNS and SASEGT. The V gene lost 3 bases and the J gene lost 2 bases, with 9 bases spanning the gap. The CDR3 DNA reads TGTGCCAGCAGTGATGACAGAGTCACAGATACGCAGTATTTT. It encodes CASSDDRVTDTQYF.

This chain connects TRBV5-5 to TRBJ1-2, with a possible D match to TRBD1 (5 bases). The V gene's germline CDR1 is SGHKS and CDR2 YYEKEE (reference sequence). The CDR3 spans 14 residues. Deletions cut 8 bases from V and 0 bases from J, with 14 bases between. The DNA for the CDR3 is TGTGCCAGTTGGAGACAGCCGCCTAACTATGGCTACACCTTC. This sequence encodes CASWRQPPNYGYTF.

V is TRBV28 and J is TRBJ2-7; the match to TRBD2 covers 10 bases. Germline loops: CDR1 MDHEN, CDR2 SYDVKM. V lost 6 bases to trimming and J lost 0 bases; unmatched junction nucleotides: 5. The CDR3 is 15 amino acids. CDR3 region: CASRRTSGFSYEQYF. The CDR3 coding sequence is TGTGCCAGCAGGAGGACTAGCGGATTCTCCTACGAGCAGTACTTC.